This is a list of T cell receptor beta chains from one sample in a study of identifying expanded T cells in peripheral blood. Clones were sequenced by immunoSEQ multiplex PCR, and TCRdb holds only the in-frame ones, with some missing. The sample holds some 95,000 clones, roughly 88% seen once. The sequencing input was blood. All receptors come from a person aged 18 to 69 in good health. The CDR3 runs from the conserved cysteine through the conserved F or W. Part of the rows lack a size; the others show once, few, many or a class for expanded clones.

cdr3_aa | cdr3_length | j_call | clone_size | v_call
CSVDLSGANVLTF | 13 | TRBJ2-6 | NA | TRBV29-1
CASSIGPHTNYGYTF | 15 | TRBJ1-2 | NA | TRBV4-1
CASSEPGLAEDHSYEQYF | 18 | TRBJ2-7 | once | TRBV10-1
CASSYSSRTGYSPLHF | 16 | TRBJ1-6 | NA | TRBV6-5
CASSLGTQLSYNEQFF | 16 | TRBJ2-1 | NA | TRBV7-2
CASSRGGSTDTQYF | 14 | TRBJ2-3 | NA | TRBV7-3
CASSPGMSNYGYTF | 14 | TRBJ1-2 | NA | TRBV9
CASSVWTAEPEKLFF | 15 | TRBJ1-4 | NA | TRBV6-1
CASSQGGTNYGYTF | 14 | TRBJ1-2 | NA | TRBV4-2
CASSVRVGTEAFF | 13 | TRBJ1-1 | NA | TRBV27
CASSYRFRNEQFF | 13 | TRBJ2-1 | NA | TRBV13
CASSLRGHGRETQYF | 15 | TRBJ2-5 | NA | TRBV5-6
CASSPTGQGFEQYF | 14 | TRBJ2-7 | NA | TRBV6-6
CASSPSGGSYEQYF | 14 | TRBJ2-7 | NA | TRBV5-4
CAWGSESNSPLHF | 13 | TRBJ1-6 | NA | TRBV30
CASSKPTNPRALAGKVHRNEQFF | 23 | TRBJ2-1 | NA | TRBV21-1
CASSTGQGASNGYTF | 15 | TRBJ1-2 | NA | TRBV19
CASVQGTEAFF | 11 | TRBJ1-1 | NA | TRBV5-1
CATLYTEAFF | 10 | TRBJ1-1 | once | TRBV28
CASAPGRLNYGYTF | 14 | TRBJ1-2 | NA | TRBV12-5
CASRLTVETEAFF | 13 | TRBJ1-1 | NA | TRBV4-2
CARTQEGYGYTF | 12 | TRBJ1-2 | NA | TRBV6-7
CASSTVVMNTEAFF | 14 | TRBJ1-1 | NA | TRBV5-1
CASSTSGRANTGELFF | 16 | TRBJ2-2 | NA | TRBV19
CASSQASGVNEKLFF | 15 | TRBJ1-4 | NA | TRBV14
CASSLTIISGYTF | 13 | TRBJ1-2 | NA | TRBV5-6
CASSRYGGDNEQFF | 14 | TRBJ2-1 | once | TRBV18
CASSFFNTQYF | 11 | TRBJ2-3 | NA | TRBV5-8
CASSFGSNQPQHF | 13 | TRBJ1-5 | NA | TRBV5-6
CASSQGTGGTETEAFF | 16 | TRBJ1-1 | NA | TRBV4-2
CASTPEGGSSYEQYF | 15 | TRBJ2-7 | NA | TRBV2
CASSPGYRVGNQPQHF | 16 | TRBJ1-5 | NA | TRBV18
CASTSVGGGGYNEQFF | 16 | TRBJ2-1 | NA | TRBV19
CASSGSNRGADGYTF | 15 | TRBJ1-2 | NA | TRBV7-9
CASSSAFEQFF | 11 | TRBJ2-1 | NA | TRBV7-9
CASSLGGANVLTF | 13 | TRBJ2-6 | NA | TRBV7-8
CASSLVDQETQYF | 13 | TRBJ2-5 | NA | TRBV5-6
CASSLPGGGNSPLHF | 15 | TRBJ1-6 | NA | TRBV5-1
CASRQGADTQYF | 12 | TRBJ2-3 | NA | TRBV5-1
CASSFDTEAFF | 11 | TRBJ1-1 | once | TRBV7-9
CSLPGDTEAFF | 11 | TRBJ1-1 | NA | TRBV20-1
CASSLLAGGVNTEAFF | 16 | TRBJ1-1 | NA | TRBV5-1
CAWSTYASQETQYF | 14 | TRBJ2-5 | once | TRBV30
CASSLSQGYSGEQYF | 15 | TRBJ2-7 | once | TRBV5-1
CAISDPQGQGADTQYF | 16 | TRBJ2-3 | NA | TRBV10-3
CASSLTSGSYEQYF | 14 | TRBJ2-7 | NA | TRBV6-1
CASSFSRAQPQHF | 13 | TRBJ1-5 | NA | TRBV7-8
CASKESGTDTQYF | 13 | TRBJ2-3 | NA | TRBV27
CASSEWGSGGTGELFF | 16 | TRBJ2-2 | NA | TRBV2
CASSRWEAASEQYF | 14 | TRBJ2-7 | NA | TRBV4-1
CASSSTGVRTEAFF | 14 | TRBJ1-1 | NA | TRBV2
CASSLEGGRRNTEAFF | 16 | TRBJ1-1 | NA | TRBV5-1
CASSLSPTGGYTEAFF | 16 | TRBJ1-1 | NA | TRBV27